The 28 T cell receptor beta chains given below trace back to one sample, sequenced in a study of T cells in Graves' hyperthyroidism and ophthalmopathy. RNA transcripts served as the template for amplifying TCR beta CDR3 regions. HTBI primers drove first-round RT-PCR of the TCR CDR3. MiXCR was run by TCRdb on the multiplex PCR reads, yielding one entry per CDR3 protein. The sample carries about 710,000 distinct CDR3 sequences, roughly 17% recorded once. The source material was blood. The receptor source for this set is a man between 18 and 35 years old with Graves' hyperthyroidism.

This chain connects TRBV4-2 to TRBJ2-1, with 7 bases identical to TRBD1. The CDR3 contains 15 residues. The V and J ends lost 1 base and 0 bases, in that order; junction bases with no gene match: 0. Per the germline V gene, CDR1 is LGHNA and CDR2 is YNFKEQ. The CDR3 protein is CASSQGDSSYNEQFF. The CDR3 DNA reads TGTGCCAGCAGCCAAGGGGACAGCTCCTACAATGAGCAGTTCTTC.

This clonotype was recorded at least ten times. V is TRBV27 and J is TRBJ2-7; 14 nucleotides align to TRBD2. Trimming took 3 bases from V and 6 from J; bases not matched to a gene: 7. This CDR3 contains 16 residues. Germline V gene sequence: CDR1 MNHEY, CDR2 SMNVEV (reference sequence). CDR3 coding DNA: TGTGCCAGCAGTTTCCTTGGGACTAGCGGGAGTGGCGAGCAGTACTTC. It codes for CASSFLGTSGSGEQYF.

Of note for this clonotype: Just one base apart from a much larger clone, this may be a read error. The CDR3: CGAEPQTASSYEQYF. CDR3 bases: TGCGGTGCGGAGCCGCAGACGGCTAGCTCCTACGAGCAGTACTTC. The chain is built from TRBV20-1 and TRBJ2-7; D unresolved. This CDR3 comprises 15 residues. Germline loops: CDR1 DFQATT, CDR2 SNEGSKA (reference sequence).

This clonotype was recorded many times. This chain joins TRBV28 and TRBJ2-5; 9 bases align to TRBD2. The V gene's germline CDR1 is MDHEN and CDR2 SYDVKM. V trimming: 5 bases; J trimming: 4 bases; junction bases outside the gene matches: 8. The CDR3 runs 15 residues. Written as DNA, the CDR3 is TGTGCCAGCAGTCCCGTAGCGGGAGTAGGAGAGACCCAGTACTTC. This gives the protein CASSPVAGVGETQYF.

This clonotype has a single count. The V call is TRBV29-1, the J call TRBJ1-1; D not certain. The V and J ends lost 7 bases and 1 base respectively, with 16 bases between them. Germline V gene lookup returns CDR1 SQVTM and CDR2 ANQGSEA. There are 14 residues in the CDR3. This CDR3 reads CSAARTLENTEAFF. The CDR3, as DNA: TGCAGCGCCGCAAGGACCCTTGAGAACACTGAAGCTTTCTTT.

The rearrangement links TRBV28 to TRBJ1-2; D is uncertain. Germline V gene lookup returns CDR1 MDHEN and CDR2 SYDVKM. The CDR3 runs 12 residues. Between the trimmed V and J ends, which lost 6 bases and 5 bases, there was a span of 10 bases. CDR3 nucleotides: TGTGCCAGCAGCTACGACAAGTATGGCTACACCTTC. It encodes CASSYDKYGYTF.

The V and J genes are TRBV14 and TRBJ2-1, with TRBD2 identical over 10 bases. V was pared by 0 bases and J by 9 bases, with 8 bases of the junction left unmatched. The CDR3 is made up of 16 amino acids. CDR1 is SGHDN and CDR2 is FVKESK in the germline V gene. For the CDR3, the DNA is TGTGCCAGCAGCCAAGATGTACTAGCGGGAAGGTTTGAGCAGTTCTTC. Protein sequence: CASSQDVLAGRFEQFF.

This clonotype was seen a handful of times. J is TRBJ1-1 and V is TRBV27; no firm D call. With 3 bases removed from V and 0 bases from J, the gap between germline ends came to 5 bases. Germline-derived CDR1 and CDR2 are MNHEY and SMNVEV (reference sequence). This CDR3 is built from 13 residues. The CDR3 nucleotides read TGTGCCAGCAGTTTCAAGGTGAACACTGAAGCTTTCTTT. Amino acid sequence: CASSFKVNTEAFF.

J is TRBJ1-2 and V is TRBV30, with TRBD1 as a possible D gene (5 bases). The CDR3 covers 13 residues. The V end lost 4 bases, the J end lost 8 bases, and 17 bases lay between the germline ends. From germline, CDR1 is GTSNPN and CDR2 SVGIG (reference sequence). CDR3 DNA: TGTGCCTGGAAAGGGATGGTTCAGGGCGGCTACACCTTC. This sequence encodes CAWKGMVQGGYTF.

This clonotype was picked up many times. The CDR3: CASRNRQGTNEKLFF. The CDR3 DNA reads TGTGCCAGCAGGAACCGACAGGGGACTAATGAAAAACTGTTTTTT. This rearrangement joins TRBV28 to TRBJ1-4; TRBD1 matches 8 bases. The CDR3 runs to 15 residues. The J segment lost 2 bases and the V segment lost 6 bases, leaving 5 bases of the junction unmatched. CDR1 is MDHEN, CDR2 SYDVKM, per germline.

This clonotype was recorded many times. The rearrangement uses TRBV7-9 and TRBJ2-5, with 8 positions matching TRBD2. V dropped 3 bases and J dropped 4; count of bases not matched to a gene: 7. Germline V lookup: CDR1 SEHNR, CDR2 FQNEAQ (reference sequence). The CDR3 has 15 amino acids. CDR3 region: CASSFAGGGRETQYF. The CDR3 coding sequence is TGTGCCAGCAGCTTTGCGGGAGGAGGGCGAGAGACCCAGTACTTC.

This clonotype was detected a few times. The rearrangement links TRBV28 to TRBJ2-3; D might be TRBD1 or TRBD2, each matching 5 bases. The CDR3 consists of 12 residues. Between the trimmed V and J ends, which lost 5 bases and 5 bases, there was a span of 8 bases. In germline, CDR1 is MDHEN, CDR2 SYDVKM. This CDR3 reads CASSGTQDTQYF. DNA for the CDR3: TGTGCCAGCAGTGGGACCCAAGATACGCAGTATTTT.

This clonotype was recorded at least ten times. This sequence joins TRBV28 and TRBJ2-7; D is unclear. Trimming stripped 3 bases from V and 0 bases from J, with 12 bases between. Germline CDR1 MDHEN, CDR2 SYDVKM. The CDR3 runs 15 residues. CDR3 bases: TGTGCCAGCAGTTTTCTTGCGGAGATCTCCTACGAGCAGTACTTC. Residues: CASSFLAEISYEQYF.

The V and J genes are TRBV20-1 and TRBJ1-1, with a weak D call TRBD1 (6 bases). The CDR3 has 13 residues. The ends were cut back, 3 bases at V and 4 bases at J, with 12 bases in the middle. Germline CDR1 DFQATT, CDR2 SNEGSKA (reference sequence). The CDR3 spells CSASQQGGTEAFF. The CDR3 coding sequence is TGCAGTGCTAGCCAACAGGGCGGCACTGAAGCTTTCTTT.

This clonotype was counted only a few times. J is TRBJ2-5 and V is TRBV4-1; tentatively, D is TRBD1 (6 bases). V was shortened by 2 bases and J by 5 bases, with 24 bases between the two germline ends. Germline-derived CDR1 and CDR2 are MGHRA and YSYEKL. This CDR3 has 18 residues. CDR3 amino acids: CASSQSPASTGMKETQYF. DNA for the CDR3: TGCGCCAGCAGCCAATCCCCCGCCTCAACAGGGATGAAGGAGACCCAGTACTTC.

This sequence joins TRBV3-1 and TRBJ2-7; the D gene could be TRBD1 or TRBD2 (5 bases each). This CDR3 spans 14 amino acids. Trimming removed 3 bases from V and 1 base from J, with 10 bases in between. Germline values: CDR1 LGHDT, CDR2 YNNKEL (reference sequence). The DNA of the CDR3 is TGTGCCAGCAGCCAGGGGGTTAAGTCCTACGAGCAGTACTTC. The encoded protein is CASSQGVKSYEQYF.

The V call is TRBV7-3, the J call TRBJ2-7; 7 nucleotides agree with TRBD2. The CDR3 contains 15 residues. Per germline, CDR1 SGHTA and CDR2 FQGTGA. V lost 2 bases and J lost 3; bases outside the gene matches: 7. The CDR3 coding sequence is TGTGCCAGCAGCTTACGGGGCGGGAGTAACTACGAGCAGTACTTC. Translated, it gives CASSLRGGSNYEQYF.

The chain recombines TRBV30 with TRBJ2-7, with 12 bases lining up with TRBD1. The trim removed 3 bases at V and 4 bases at J, leaving 4 bases unmatched. The germline V gene has CDR1 GTSNPN and CDR2 SVGIG (reference sequence). The CDR3 spans 14 residues. The CDR3 nucleotides read TGTGCCTGGAGCCGGGACAGGGGGCCGTACGAGCAGTACTTC. Amino acids: CAWSRDRGPYEQYF.

The chain combines TRBV20-1 with TRBJ1-4, with D possibly matching TRBD1 (5 bases). This CDR3 is 13 amino acids long. V lost 2 bases and J 10 bases, leaving 14 bases between the germline ends. The germline gives CDR1 DFQATT, CDR2 SNEGSKA (reference sequence). The CDR3: CSARIRGDTKLFF. CDR3 DNA sequence: TGCAGTGCTAGAATTCGAGGGGATACAAAACTGTTTTTT.

This clonotype occurred a few times. The J gene is TRBJ1-2, the V gene TRBV6-5; D is possibly TRBD1 (5 bases). V dropped 0 bases and J dropped 0 bases, with 14 bases sitting between them. Germline CDR1 reads MNHEY; CDR2 reads SVGAGI. CDR3 length: 17 amino acids. CDR3 protein: CASSYSSGGGANYGYTF. The DNA of the CDR3 is TGTGCCAGCAGTTACTCGTCTGGCGGGGGAGCTAACTATGGCTACACCTTC.

The table lists this clonotype with many counts. The J gene is TRBJ1-1, the V gene TRBV11-3, with D possibly matching TRBD1 (6 bases). V lost 1 base and J 1 base, leaving 10 bases between the germline ends. This CDR3 has 15 amino acids. The germline CDR1 and CDR2 sequences are SGHNT and YENEEA. CDR3 protein: CASSLGRTENTEAFF. The CDR3 nucleotides are TGTGCCAGCAGCTTAGGGAGGACAGAGAACACTGAAGCTTTCTTT.

Only a few counts were recorded for this clonotype. A much more abundant neighbour one base away suggests this may be a read error. The rearrangement joins TRBV28 to TRBJ2-5, with TRBD1 matching over 7 bases. The germline CDR1 and CDR2 sequences are MDHEN and SYDVKM. There are 15 residues in the CDR3. CDR3 DNA: TGTGCCAGCAGAAGCCTGGGGACAGAACAAGGGACCCAGTACTTC. It yields the protein CASRSLGTEQGTQYF.

This chain joins TRBV6-2 or TRBV6-3 and TRBJ2-3; 8 bases map to TRBD2. The length of the CDR3 is 18 residues. J lost 8 bases, V lost 6 bases, and 22 bases had no gene match. Germline values: CDR1 MNHEY, CDR2 SVGEGT. The CDR3 sequence is CASSLPGGGDSPLGTQYF. The DNA of the CDR3 is TGTGCCAGCAGCCTACCGGGGGGGGGAGACTCCCCCTTGGGTACGCAGTATTTT.

The chain employs TRBV10-2 and TRBJ2-2, with a weak D call TRBD2 (5 bases). Per the germline V gene, CDR1 is WSHSY and CDR2 is SAAADI. CDR3 length: 19 residues. Trimming took off 4 bases at V and 5 bases at J, with 26 bases between the two ends. In DNA, the CDR3 is TGCGCCAGCAGTGCTACTTACTTTGGTGCTCCGGGATCGACCGGGGAGCTGTTTTTT. This encodes CASSATYFGAPGSTGELFF.

The sample holds many counts of this clonotype. The chain recombines TRBV28 with TRBJ1-2; D not certain. CDR3 length equals 17 residues. Trimming stripped 8 bases from V and 6 bases from J, with 28 bases between. Germline V CDR1 and CDR2: MDHEN, SYDVKM. As DNA, the CDR3 is TGTGCCAGCGTTCTGTCGTTCCGGAAAACCCGGCGGGATGGCTACACCTTC. Translating it yields CASVLSFRKTRRDGYTF.

This clonotype showed up many times. The chain couples TRBV30 to TRBJ1-1; D is possibly TRBD1 (6 bases). V was trimmed by 5 bases and J by 3 bases, leaving 13 bases between them. Germline V gene sequence: CDR1 GTSNPN, CDR2 SVGIG (reference sequence). The CDR3 consists of 13 residues. As DNA, the CDR3 is TGTGCCTGGCGACAGGTTCTGCACACTGAAGCTTTCTTT. Protein product: CAWRQVLHTEAFF.

The sample holds many counts of this clonotype. The CDR3 DNA sequence: TGTGCCAGCAGTCAACTTGAGGGGTCGAATGAGCAGTTCTTC. Protein sequence: CASSQLEGSNEQFF. The chain recombines TRBV28 with TRBJ2-1; the D gene could be TRBD1 or TRBD2 (5 bases each). This CDR3 region has 14 residues. In germline, CDR1 is MDHEN, CDR2 SYDVKM. V dropped 5 bases and J dropped 7 bases, with 15 bases sitting between them. Full variable domain (remainder filled in from reference TRBV28 and TRBJ2-1): DVKVTQSSRYLVKRTGEKVFLECVQDMDHENMFWYRQDPGLGLRLIYFSYDVKMKEKGDIPEGYSVSREKKERFSLILESASTNQTSMYLCASSQLEGSNEQFFGPGTRLTVL.

There are many counts of this clonotype. The chain carries TRBV12-3 or TRBV12-4 and TRBJ1-2; D possibly corresponds to TRBD1 (6 bases). V lost 3 bases, J lost 4 bases, and 15 bases lay in between. This CDR3 comprises 15 residues. The CDR3 nucleotides are TGTGCCAGCAGTTTTCATGGGGGGCCATCCTATGGCTACACCTTC. It encodes CASSFHGGPSYGYTF.